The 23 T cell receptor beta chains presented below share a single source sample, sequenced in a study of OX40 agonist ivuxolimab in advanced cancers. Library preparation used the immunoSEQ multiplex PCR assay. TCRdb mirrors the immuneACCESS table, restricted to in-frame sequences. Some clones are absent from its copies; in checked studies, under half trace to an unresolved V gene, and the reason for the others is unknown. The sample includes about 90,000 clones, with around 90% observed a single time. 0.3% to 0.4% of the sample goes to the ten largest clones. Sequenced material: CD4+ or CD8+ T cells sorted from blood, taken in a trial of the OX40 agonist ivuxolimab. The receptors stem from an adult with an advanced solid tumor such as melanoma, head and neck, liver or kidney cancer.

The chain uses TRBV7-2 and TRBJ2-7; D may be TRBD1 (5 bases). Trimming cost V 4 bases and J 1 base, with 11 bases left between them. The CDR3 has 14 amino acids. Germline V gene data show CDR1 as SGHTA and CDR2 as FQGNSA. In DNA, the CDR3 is TGTGCCAGCAGCTACTCGGCAGGGTCCTACGAGCAGTACTTC. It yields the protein CASSYSAGSYEQYF.

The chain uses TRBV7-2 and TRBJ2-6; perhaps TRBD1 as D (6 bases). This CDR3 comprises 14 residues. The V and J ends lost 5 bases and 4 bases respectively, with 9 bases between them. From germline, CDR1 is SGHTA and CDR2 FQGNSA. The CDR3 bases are TGTGCCAGCAGCGCAGGGGTAGGGGCCAACGTCCTGACTTTC. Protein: CASSAGVGANVLTF.

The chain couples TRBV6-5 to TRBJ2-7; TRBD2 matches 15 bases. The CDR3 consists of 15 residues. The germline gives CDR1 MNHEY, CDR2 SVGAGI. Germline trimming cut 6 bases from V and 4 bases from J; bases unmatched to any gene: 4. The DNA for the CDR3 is TGTGCCAGCAGCTCCGGACTAGCGGGAGGGTACGAGCAGTACTTC. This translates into CASSSGLAGGYEQYF.

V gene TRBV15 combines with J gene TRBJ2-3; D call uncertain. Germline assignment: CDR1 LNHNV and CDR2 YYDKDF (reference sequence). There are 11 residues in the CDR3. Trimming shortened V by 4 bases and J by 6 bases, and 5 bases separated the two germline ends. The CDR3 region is CATSMTDTQYF. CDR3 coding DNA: TGTGCCACCAGCATGACGGATACGCAGTATTTT.

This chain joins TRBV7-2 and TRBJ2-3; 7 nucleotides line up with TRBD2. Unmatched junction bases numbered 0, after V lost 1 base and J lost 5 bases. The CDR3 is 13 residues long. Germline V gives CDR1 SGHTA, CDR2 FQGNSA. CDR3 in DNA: TGTGCCAGCAGCTTAGTAGCGGGAGATACGCAGTATTTT. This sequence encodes CASSLVAGDTQYF.

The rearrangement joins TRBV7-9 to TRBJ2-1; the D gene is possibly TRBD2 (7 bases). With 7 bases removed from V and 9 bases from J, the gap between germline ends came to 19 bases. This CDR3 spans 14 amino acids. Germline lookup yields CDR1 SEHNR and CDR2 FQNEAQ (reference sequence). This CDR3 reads CASTDPGGPREQFF. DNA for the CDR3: TGTGCCAGCACCGACCCCGGGGGGCCGCGTGAGCAGTTCTTC.

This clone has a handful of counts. The CDR3 sequence is CASSSGLAGVTEQYF. For the CDR3, the DNA is TGTGCCAGCAGCTCGGGACTAGCGGGAGTAACCGAGCAGTACTTC. The chain has TRBV7-3 and TRBJ2-7, with 14 bases fitting TRBD2. Germline trimming cut 4 bases from V and 6 bases from J; bases unmatched to any gene: 5. CDR3 size: 15 residues. Germline V gene data show CDR1 as SGHTA and CDR2 as FQGTGA.

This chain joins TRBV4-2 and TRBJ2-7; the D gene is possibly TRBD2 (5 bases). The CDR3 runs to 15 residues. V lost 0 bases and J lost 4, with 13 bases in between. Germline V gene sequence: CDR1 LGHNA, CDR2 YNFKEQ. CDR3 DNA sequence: TGTGCCAGCAGCCAAGATCATCGGGGTTCTTACGAGCAGTACTTC. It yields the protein CASSQDHRGSYEQYF.

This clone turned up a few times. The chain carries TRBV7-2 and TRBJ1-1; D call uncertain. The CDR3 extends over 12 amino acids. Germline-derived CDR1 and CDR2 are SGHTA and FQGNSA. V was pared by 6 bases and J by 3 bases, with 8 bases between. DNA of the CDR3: TGTGCCAGCAGTCACAGTTACACTGAAGCTTTCTTT. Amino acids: CASSHSYTEAFF.

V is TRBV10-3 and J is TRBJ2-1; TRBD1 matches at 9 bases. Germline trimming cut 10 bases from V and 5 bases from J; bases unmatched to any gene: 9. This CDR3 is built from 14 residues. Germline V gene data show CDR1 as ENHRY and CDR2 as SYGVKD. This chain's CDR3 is CATNPGTGNNEQFF. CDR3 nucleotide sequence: TGTGCCACGAATCCCGGGACAGGGAACAATGAGCAGTTCTTC.

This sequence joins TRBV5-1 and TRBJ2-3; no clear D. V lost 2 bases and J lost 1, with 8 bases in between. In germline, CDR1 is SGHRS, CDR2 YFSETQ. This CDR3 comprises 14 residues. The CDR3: CASSFGGRTDTQYF. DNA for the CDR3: TGCGCCAGCAGCTTTGGCGGCCGCACAGATACGCAGTATTTT.

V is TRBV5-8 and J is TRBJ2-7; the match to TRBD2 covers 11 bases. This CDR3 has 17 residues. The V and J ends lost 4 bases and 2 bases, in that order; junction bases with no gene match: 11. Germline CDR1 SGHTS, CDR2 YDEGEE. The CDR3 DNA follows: TGTGCCAGCAGCGTGGCCCCTAGCGGGAGGTATGCCTACGAGCAGTACTTC. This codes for CASSVAPSGRYAYEQYF.

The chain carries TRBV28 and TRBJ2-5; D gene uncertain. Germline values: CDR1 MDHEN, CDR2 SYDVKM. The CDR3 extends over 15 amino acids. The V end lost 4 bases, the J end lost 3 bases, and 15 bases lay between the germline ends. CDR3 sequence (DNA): TGTGCCAGCAGTTCCTCAAGAGTCGCTAAAGAGACCCAGTACTTC. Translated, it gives CASSSSRVAKETQYF. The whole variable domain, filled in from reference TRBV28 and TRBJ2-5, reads DVKVTQSSRYLVKRTGEKVFLECVQDMDHENMFWYRQDPGLGLRLIYFSYDVKMKEKGDIPEGYSVSREKKERFSLILESASTNQTSMYLCASSSSRVAKETQYFGPGTRLLVL.

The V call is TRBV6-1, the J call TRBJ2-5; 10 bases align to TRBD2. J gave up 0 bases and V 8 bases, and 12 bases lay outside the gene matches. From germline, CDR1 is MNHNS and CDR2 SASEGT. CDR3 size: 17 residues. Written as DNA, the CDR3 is TGTGCCAGCGGTGGGCTAGCGGGAGCCCGGTACCAAGAGACCCAGTACTTC. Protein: CASGGLAGARYQETQYF.

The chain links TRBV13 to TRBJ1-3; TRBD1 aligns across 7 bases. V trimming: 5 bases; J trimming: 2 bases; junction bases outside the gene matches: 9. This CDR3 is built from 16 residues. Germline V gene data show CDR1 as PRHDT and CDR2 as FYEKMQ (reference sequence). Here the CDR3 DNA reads TGTGCCAGCAGCACGGGACAGAGGATGGCTGGAAACACCATATATTTT. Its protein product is CASSTGQRMAGNTIYF.

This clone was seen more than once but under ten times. Written as DNA, the CDR3 is TGTGCCAGCAGTTACCGCCGCCGGACGAACACCGGGGAGCTGTTTTTT. Encoded protein: CASSYRRRTNTGELFF. This chain uses TRBV6-6 with TRBJ2-2; D ambiguous. CDR1 is MNHNY, CDR2 SVGAGI, per germline (reference sequence). Trimming cost V 2 bases and J 0 bases, with 10 bases left between them. This CDR3 has 16 residues.

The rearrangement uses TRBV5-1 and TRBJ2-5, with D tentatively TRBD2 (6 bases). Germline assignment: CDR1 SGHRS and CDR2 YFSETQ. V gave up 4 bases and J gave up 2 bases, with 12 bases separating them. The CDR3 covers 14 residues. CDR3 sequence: CASSVAGRQETQYF. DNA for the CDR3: TGCGCCAGCAGCGTGGCGGGACGGCAAGAGACCCAGTACTTC.

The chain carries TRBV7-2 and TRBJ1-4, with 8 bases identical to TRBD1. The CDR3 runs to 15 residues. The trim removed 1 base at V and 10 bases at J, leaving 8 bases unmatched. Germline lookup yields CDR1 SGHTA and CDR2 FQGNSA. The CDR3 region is CASSLVVGQGVKLFF. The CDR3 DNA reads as TGTGCCAGCAGCTTAGTGGTAGGACAGGGCGTAAAACTGTTTTTT.

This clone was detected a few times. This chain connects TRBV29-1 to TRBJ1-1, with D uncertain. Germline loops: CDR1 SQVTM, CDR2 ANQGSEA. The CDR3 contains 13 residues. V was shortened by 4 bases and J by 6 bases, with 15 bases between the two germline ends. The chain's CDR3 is CSVVIGVGAEAFF. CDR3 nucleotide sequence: TGCAGCGTTGTAATTGGCGTTGGCGCTGAAGCTTTCTTT.

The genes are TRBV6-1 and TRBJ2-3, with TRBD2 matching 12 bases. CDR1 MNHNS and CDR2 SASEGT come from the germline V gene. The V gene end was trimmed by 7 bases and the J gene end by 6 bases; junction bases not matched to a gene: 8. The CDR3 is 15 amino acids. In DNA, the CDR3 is TGTGCCAGCATTTTGACTAGCGGGAGACTTGATACGCAGTATTTT. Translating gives CASILTSGRLDTQYF.

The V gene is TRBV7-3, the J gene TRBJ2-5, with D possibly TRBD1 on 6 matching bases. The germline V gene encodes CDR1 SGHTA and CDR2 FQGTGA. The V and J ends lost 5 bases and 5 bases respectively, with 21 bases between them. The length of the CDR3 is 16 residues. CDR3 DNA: TGTGCCAGCAGCCCCGGTGGCAGGGGAAAGTTGGAGACCCAGTACTTC. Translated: CASSPGGRGKLETQYF.

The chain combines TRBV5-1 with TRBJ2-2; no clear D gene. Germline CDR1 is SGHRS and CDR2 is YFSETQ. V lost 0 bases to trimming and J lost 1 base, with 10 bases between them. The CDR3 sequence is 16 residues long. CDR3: CASSLGWSVNTGELFF. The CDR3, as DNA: TGCGCCAGCAGCTTGGGGTGGAGCGTGAACACCGGGGAGCTGTTTTTT.

The CDR3 protein is CASSQGARNEQFF. CDR3 nucleotides: TGTGCCAGCAGCCAGGGGGCGCGAAATGAGCAGTTCTTC. This chain links TRBV4-2 with TRBJ2-1; weak D call: TRBD1 (6 bases). The CDR3 covers 13 residues. V gave up 3 bases and J gave up 7 bases, with 10 bases separating them. The germline CDR1 and CDR2 sequences are LGHNA and YNFKEQ.